This TCR beta chain is from a study of cytomegalovirus exposure and HLA in healthy donors. From germline, CDR1 is MNHNS and CDR2 SASEGT. The CDR3 length is 15 residues. V shed 4 bases and J 6 bases; nucleotides not matched to a gene: 5. The PCR contained 60 Vbeta and 13 Jbeta primers. Measured with immunoSEQ multiplex PCR; TCRdb has only the in-frame clones, and not every one. Among about 120,000 clones, 55% to 75% were seen once, and the ten largest hold around 4%. As for this clone: Its antigen is not known.

Overall study findings and caveats: Beyond CMV serostatus, there was no information to go on about immune exposure.

The TCR originated in a man aged 25-40 years in good health and CMV-seronegative. This chain connects TRBV6-1 to TRBJ2-3, with TRBD2 matching 12 bases. Material for sequencing was PBMCs. The chain's CDR3 is CASSASGGAADTQYF. CDR3 nucleotides: TGTGCCAGCAGTGCTAGCGGGGGGGCCGCGGATACGCAGTATTTT.